The TCR beta chain described here comes from a study of CD8+ T cells in alopecia areata. Extracted RNA was reverse transcribed, and the resulting cDNA served as sequencing template. Using immunoSEQ multiplex PCR, the repertoire was profiled, and TCRdb retains in-frame clones only, with some absent. The sample lists 10,000 to 15,000 clones; approximately 71% were seen once. This CDR3 has 15 residues. V shed 10 bases, J shed 6 bases, and the junction held 14 bases outside the gene matches. Germline lookup yields CDR1 MNHNS and CDR2 SASEGT. General study findings and limits: A large proportion of expanded lesional clones were detected persisting in scalp and blood during tofacitinib. Mouse data revealed clearer TCR sharing than patient data did, a gap possibly tied to HLA. Scalp data also include sequences from resident alphabeta T cells of normal skin. Tofacitinib significantly decreased scalp clonality and expanded CD8+ clones among top 100.

To note about this clone: What it binds is not known.

The treatment here: oral pan-JAK inhibitor, 5-10 mg twice daily. Peripheral blood samples and lesional scalp punch biopsies were obtained from alopecia areata patients. The TCR comes from a human donor with alopecia areata. This chain connects TRBV6-1 to TRBJ2-1, with 8 bases identical to TRBD1. This material consisted of skin, taken at week 4, from a patient treated with tofacitinib. The CDR3 protein is CATGSGTGSPNEQFF. CDR3 DNA: TGTGCCACCGGGTCCGGGACAGGATCCCCCAATGAGCAGTTCTTC.